This T cell receptor (beta chain) was profiled in a study of post-analysis software for immune sequencing data. Study-wide results and limits: Patients carried roughly 5 TRBV segments more frequently than controls did, and TRBV5-6, TRBV5-1 and TRBV20-1 were among them. Diversity measured as normalized Chao1 was significantly lower in multiple sclerosis patients than in controls.

Each TCR beta cDNA library carried unique molecular identifiers. TCRdb independently ran MiXCR on the PCR reads; one entry per CDR3 protein. The sample lists over 250,000 distinct CDR3 sequences, 35% to 45% seen once, with around 4.8% in the top ten. This clonotype was counted a few times. The antigen is undetermined. V was pared by 2 bases and J by 2 bases, with 9 bases between. The CDR3 consists of 14 residues. Germline loops: CDR1 ENHRY, CDR2 SYGVKD. Sequenced: blood. The rearrangement joins TRBV10-3 to TRBJ1-1, with D unclear. The clonotype comes from a girl aged 5 to 17 with multiple sclerosis. The CDR3 sequence: CAISEHGANTEAFF. CDR3 nucleotide sequence: TGTGCCATCAGTGAGCACGGTGCCAACACTGAAGCTTTCTTT.